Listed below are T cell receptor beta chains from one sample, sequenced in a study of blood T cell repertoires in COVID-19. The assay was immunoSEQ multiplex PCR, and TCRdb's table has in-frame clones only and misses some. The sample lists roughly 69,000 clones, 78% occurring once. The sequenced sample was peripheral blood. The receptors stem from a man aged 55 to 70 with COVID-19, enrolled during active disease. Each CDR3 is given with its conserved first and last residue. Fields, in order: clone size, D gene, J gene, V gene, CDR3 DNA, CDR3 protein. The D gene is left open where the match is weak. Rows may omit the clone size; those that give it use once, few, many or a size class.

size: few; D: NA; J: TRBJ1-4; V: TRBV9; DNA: TGTGCCAGCAGCGTAACCACGGCAACTAATGAAAAACTGTTTTTT; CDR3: CASSVTTATNEKLFF
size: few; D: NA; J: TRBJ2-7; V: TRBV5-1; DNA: TGCGCCAGCAGCTTCGGGACATCCACCTACGAGCAGTACTTC; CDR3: CASSFGTSTYEQYF
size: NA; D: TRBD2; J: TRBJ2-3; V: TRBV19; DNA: TGTGCCAGTAGTCCCAATCGGGGGGGCCGGAGAGATACGCAGTATTTT; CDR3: CASSPNRGGRRDTQYF
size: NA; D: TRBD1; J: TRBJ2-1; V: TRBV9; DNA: TGTGCCAGCAGCGTAAGGGACAGGGAGACAAATGAGCAGTTCTTC; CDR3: CASSVRDRETNEQFF
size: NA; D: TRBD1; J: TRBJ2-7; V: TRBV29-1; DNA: TGCAGCGTTGAAAGGGACAGCCTCTCTTCTAGCTCCTACGAGCAGTACTTC; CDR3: CSVERDSLSSSSYEQYF
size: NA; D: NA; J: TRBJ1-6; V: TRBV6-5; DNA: TGTGCCAGCAGTATGGGGTCAGGGGTCCTATTT; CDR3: CASSMGSGVLF
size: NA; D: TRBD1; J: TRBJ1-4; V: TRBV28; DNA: TGTGCCAGCAGTTTAACCGGGACAGGGCCGGAAAAACTGTTTTTT; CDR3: CASSLTGTGPEKLFF
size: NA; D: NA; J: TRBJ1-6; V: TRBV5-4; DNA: TGTGCCAGCAGCTCAGTGAACTCACCCCTCCACTTT; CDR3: CASSSVNSPLHF
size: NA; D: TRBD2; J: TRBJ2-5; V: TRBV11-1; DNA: TGTGCCAGCAGCTTAGGTAGCGGGGGGGCCCGAGAGACCCAGTACTTC; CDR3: CASSLGSGGARETQYF
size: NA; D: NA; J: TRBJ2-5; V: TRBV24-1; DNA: TGTGCCACGGGACACCAATTCACCCAGTACTTC; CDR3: CATGHQFTQYF
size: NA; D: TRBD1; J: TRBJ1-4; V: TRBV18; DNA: TGTGCCAGCTCACCCCGGGACAGGGATGAAAAACTGTTTTTT; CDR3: CASSPRDRDEKLFF
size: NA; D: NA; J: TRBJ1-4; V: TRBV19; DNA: TGTGCCAGTAGTAGCCGAAGGGGGAATGAAAAACTGTTTTTT; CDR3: CASSSRRGNEKLFF
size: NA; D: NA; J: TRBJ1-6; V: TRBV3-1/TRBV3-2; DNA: TGTGCCAGCAGCCAAATTCAGGGGAATTCACCCCTCCACTTT; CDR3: CASSQIQGNSPLHF
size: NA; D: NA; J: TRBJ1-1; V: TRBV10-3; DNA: TGTGCCATCAGTGAGAGAAGTCGGGGTGAAGCTTTCTTT; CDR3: CAISERSRGEAFF
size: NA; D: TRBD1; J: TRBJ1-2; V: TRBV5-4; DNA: TGTGCCAGCAGCCCCCCGGGACAGGGTATGTCTGGCTACACCTTC; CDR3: CASSPPGQGMSGYTF
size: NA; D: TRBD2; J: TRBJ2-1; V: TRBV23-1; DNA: TGCGCCAGCAGTCCACTAGCGGGAGGGCCTGGTGAGCAGTTCTTC; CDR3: CASSPLAGGPGEQFF
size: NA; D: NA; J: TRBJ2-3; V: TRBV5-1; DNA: TGCGCCAGCATATCCGGGACGACAGGAGATACGCAGTATTTT; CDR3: CASISGTTGDTQYF
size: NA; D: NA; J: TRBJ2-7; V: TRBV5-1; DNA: TGCGCCAGTAACGTGGGCAGCTCCTACGAGCAGTACTTC; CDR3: CASNVGSSYEQYF
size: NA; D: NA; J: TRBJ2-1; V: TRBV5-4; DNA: TGTGCCAGCAGCTTACTGCTAGGGAGAACCAATGAGCAGTTCTTC; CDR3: CASSLLLGRTNEQFF
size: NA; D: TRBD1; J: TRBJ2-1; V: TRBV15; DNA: TGTGCCACCGTGGACAGGGGCAATGAGCAGTTCTTC; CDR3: CATVDRGNEQFF
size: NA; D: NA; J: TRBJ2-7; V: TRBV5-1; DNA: TGCGCCAGCAGCTCCCTCCCCTACGAGCAGTACTTC; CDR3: CASSSLPYEQYF
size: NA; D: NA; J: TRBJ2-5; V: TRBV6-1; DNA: TGTGCCAGCAGTGAAGCGCAGTTCAGGGTTGGAGAGACCCAGTACTTC; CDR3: CASSEAQFRVGETQYF
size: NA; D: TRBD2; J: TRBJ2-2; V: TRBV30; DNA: TGTGCCTGGAGTACTAGCGGGAGGGCCTGGGTCGGGGAGCTGTTTTTT; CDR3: CAWSTSGRAWVGELFF
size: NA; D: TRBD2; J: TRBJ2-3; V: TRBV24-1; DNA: TGTGCCACCAGCGGGAGGACGCCAGATACGCAGTATTTT; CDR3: CATSGRTPDTQYF
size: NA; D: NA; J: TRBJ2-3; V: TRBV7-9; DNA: TGTGCCAGCAGCTTTTCTAGCACAGATACGCAGTATTTT; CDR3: CASSFSSTDTQYF
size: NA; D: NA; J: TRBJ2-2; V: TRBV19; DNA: TGTGCCAGTAGTATTGGCGGGAACACCGGGGAGCTGTTTTTT; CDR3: CASSIGGNTGELFF
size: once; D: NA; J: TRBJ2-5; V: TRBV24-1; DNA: TGTGCCACCAGGGGGGCGTACCAAGAGACCCAGTACTTC; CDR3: CATRGAYQETQYF
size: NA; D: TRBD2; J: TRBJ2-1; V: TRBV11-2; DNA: TGTGCCAGCAGCTTAACACTAGCGGAAGGTGAGCAGTTCTTC; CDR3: CASSLTLAEGEQFF
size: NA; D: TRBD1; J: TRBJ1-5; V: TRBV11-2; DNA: TGTGCCAGCAGTGCCACAGGGGATCAGCCCCAGCATTTT; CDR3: CASSATGDQPQHF
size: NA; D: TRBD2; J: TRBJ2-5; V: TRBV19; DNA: TGTGCCAGTAGTATAGCGGGGGGGGAGACCCAGTACTTC; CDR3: CASSIAGGETQYF
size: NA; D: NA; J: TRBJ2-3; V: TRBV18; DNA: TGTGCCAGCTCACCCCCCAGGGTAGCCACAGATACGCAGTATTTT; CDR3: CASSPPRVATDTQYF
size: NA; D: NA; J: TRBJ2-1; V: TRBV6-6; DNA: TGTGCCAGCAGTTACTCGGGGCTAAGCTCCTACAATGAGCAGTTCTTC; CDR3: CASSYSGLSSYNEQFF
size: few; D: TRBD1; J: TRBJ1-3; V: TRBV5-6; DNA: TGTGCCAGCAGCTTCCTACAGGGGGCGCTTGGAAACACCATATATTTT; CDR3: CASSFLQGALGNTIYF
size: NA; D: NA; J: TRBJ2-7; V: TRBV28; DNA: TGTGCCAGCAGTTCCAACCCCGGAGGGCGGGTGCAGTACTTC; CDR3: CASSSNPGGRVQYF
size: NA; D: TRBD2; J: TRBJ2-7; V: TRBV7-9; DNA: TGTGCCAGCAGCTATAGCGGGGGCCCTTACGAGCAGTACTTC; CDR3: CASSYSGGPYEQYF
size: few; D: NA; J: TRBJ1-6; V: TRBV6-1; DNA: TGTGCCAGCAGTGAACAGTCACCCCTCCACTTT; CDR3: CASSEQSPLHF
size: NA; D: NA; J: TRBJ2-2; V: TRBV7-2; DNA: TGTGCCAGCAGCCGCCACCTCTTGACTAGGACGAACACCGGGGAGCTGTTTTTT; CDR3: CASSRHLLTRTNTGELFF
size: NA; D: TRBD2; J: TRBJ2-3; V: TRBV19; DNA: TGTGCCAGTAGTCCCCCGGGGGGGCTGGGAGATACGCAGTATTTT; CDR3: CASSPPGGLGDTQYF
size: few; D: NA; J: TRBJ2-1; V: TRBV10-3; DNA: TGTGCCATCAGTGACCCACAGGGCTACAATGAGCAGTTCTTC; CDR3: CAISDPQGYNEQFF
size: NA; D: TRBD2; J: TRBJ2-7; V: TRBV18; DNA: TGTGCCAGCTCACCGGGACTAGCGGACAGCTACGAGCAGTACTTC; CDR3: CASSPGLADSYEQYF
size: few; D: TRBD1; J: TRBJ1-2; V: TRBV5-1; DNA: TGCGCCAGCAGTAGGGCCGCCTCAGGGGGCCGTGGCTACACCTTC; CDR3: CASSRAASGGRGYTF
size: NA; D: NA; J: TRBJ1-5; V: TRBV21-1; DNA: TGTGCCAGCAGGCCCGAGGGTTATCAGCCCCAGCATTTT; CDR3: CASRPEGYQPQHF
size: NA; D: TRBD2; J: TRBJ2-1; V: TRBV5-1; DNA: TGCGCCAGCAGCTTAGGATCTCCGACTAGCGGGAGTGCGAATGAGCAGTTCTTC; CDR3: CASSLGSPTSGSANEQFF
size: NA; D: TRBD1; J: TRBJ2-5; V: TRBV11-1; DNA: TGTGCCAGCAGCCGGGACAGGGAAGAGACCCAGTACTTC; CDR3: CASSRDREETQYF
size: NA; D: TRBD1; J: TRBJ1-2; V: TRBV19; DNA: TGTGCCAGTAGTATGTCGGACAGGGGAGGCTACACCTTC; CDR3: CASSMSDRGGYTF
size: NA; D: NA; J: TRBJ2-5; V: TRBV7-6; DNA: TGTGCCAGCAGCTTAACAGCTAGGGGCAGGGCCGAGACCCAGTACTTC; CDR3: CASSLTARGRAETQYF
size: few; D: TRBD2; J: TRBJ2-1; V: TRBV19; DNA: TGTGCCAGTAGTATAGGGACTAGCGCCCAGCGGTTGCAGTTCTTC; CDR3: CASSIGTSAQRLQFF
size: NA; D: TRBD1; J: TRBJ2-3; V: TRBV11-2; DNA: TGTGCCAGCAGTAGCTCCTGGACAGGGGGCACAGATACGCAGTATTTT; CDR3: CASSSSWTGGTDTQYF
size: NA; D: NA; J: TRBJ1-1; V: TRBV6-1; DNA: TGTGCCAGCAGTGAGCCCCAAGGGAGAGGGAGGACTGAAGCTTTCTTT; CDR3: CASSEPQGRGRTEAFF
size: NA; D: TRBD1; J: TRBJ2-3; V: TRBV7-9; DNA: TGTGCCAGCAGCTCTTGGGACAGGACAAATACGCAGTATTTT; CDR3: CASSSWDRTNTQYF
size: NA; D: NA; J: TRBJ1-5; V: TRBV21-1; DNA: TGTGCCAGCAGCAAAGTCGGGCAGGGGCAAGATCAGCCCCAGCATTTT; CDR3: CASSKVGQGQDQPQHF
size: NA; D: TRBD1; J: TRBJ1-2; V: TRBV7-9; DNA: TGTGCCAGCAGCTACAGGGGAAATGGCTACACCTTC; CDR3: CASSYRGNGYTF
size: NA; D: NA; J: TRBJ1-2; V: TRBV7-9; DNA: TGTGCCAGCAGCTTAGAGTTCGCGGGCTATGGCTACACCTTC; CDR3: CASSLEFAGYGYTF
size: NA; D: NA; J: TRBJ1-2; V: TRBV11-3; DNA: TGTGCCAGCAGCTTAGAACCAAGGGGCGGCTACACCTTC; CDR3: CASSLEPRGGYTF